The present T cell receptor (beta chain) was sequenced within a study of blood T cell repertoires in COVID-19. Overall study: Specimens from acute and convalescent COVID-19 originated in the United States, Italy and Spain. Sources were T cells, B-cell-depleted T cells, or PBMCs; the material itself was cDNA or gDNA.

The authors' processing: Estimation of nucleated cell counts relied on the amplification of reference gene primers. Sequencing used immunoSEQ multiplex PCR; TCRdb keeps in-frame clones, though not all of them. The DNA gave D and trimming, while V, J and clone size come from that table. The top ten hold about a quarter of the sample, which has tens of thousands of clones, 80% to 90% seen once. V lost 0 bases and J 0 bases, leaving 11 bases between the germline ends. This CDR3 is 16 amino acids long. The germline CDR1 and CDR2 sequences are MNHEY and SVGAGI. This clonotype was obtained from a woman older than 75 with active or convalescent COVID-19. This chain joins TRBV6-5 and TRBJ1-2; D call uncertain. The sequenced sample was peripheral blood. This CDR3 is CASSYSSLGANYGYTF. The DNA of the CDR3 is TGTGCCAGCAGTTACTCGAGCCTGGGAGCTAACTATGGCTACACCTTC.